The 26 T cell receptor beta chains listed next were all sequenced from one sample in a study of CD8 T cells in ankylosing spondylitis. Their antigen targets remain unknown. TCRdb re-called the 5' RACE reads with MiXCR, one entry per CDR3 protein. The sample lists roughly 700,000 distinct CDR3 sequences, around 20% seen once, with over 15% in the top ten. Regarding the study as a whole: There was a TCR beta motif, made of 7 or 8 highly homologous variants, that appeared characteristic of ankylosing spondylitis blood.

The sequenced material came from blood, either unsorted or a sorted T cell fraction (not recorded which). Receptors originate from a male donor with ankylosing spondylitis.

The chain recombines TRBV6-1 with TRBJ2-3; 11 bases fit TRBD2. Looked up from germline, CDR1 is MNHNS and CDR2 is SASEGT. The CDR3 length is 16 residues. J lost 0 bases, V lost 6 bases, and 5 bases had no gene match. CDR3 sequence: CASRLTSGGSTDTQYF. The CDR3 region has the DNA TGTGCCAGCAGACTAACTAGCGGGGGAAGCACAGATACGCAGTATTTT.

This clonotype occurred many times. V is TRBV5-1 and J is TRBJ2-3; 9 bases line up with TRBD1. Germline lookup yields CDR1 SGHRS and CDR2 YFSETQ. The J segment lost 3 bases and the V segment lost 3 bases, leaving 2 bases of the junction unmatched. This CDR3 comprises 14 residues. CDR3 protein: CASSSDRGTDTQYF. The CDR3 DNA sequence: TGCGCCAGCAGCTCCGACAGGGGGACAGATACGCAGTATTTT.

There are a few counts of this clonotype. CDR3 loop: CASSIGTGPYEQYF. The DNA for the CDR3 is TGTGCCAGCAGCATCGGGACAGGGCCCTACGAGCAGTACTTC. The chain has TRBV7-7 and TRBJ2-7, with 9 bases fitting TRBD1. Germline V lookup: CDR1 SSHAT, CDR2 FNYEAQ (reference sequence). The CDR3 spans 14 residues. V dropped 5 bases and J dropped 2; count of bases not matched to a gene: 4.

This chain connects TRBV20-1 to TRBJ2-3; TRBD1 aligns across 8 bases. The V segment lost 4 bases and the J segment 5 bases; nucleotides outside the gene matches: 5. The length of the CDR3 is 13 residues. Germline assignment: CDR1 DFQATT and CDR2 SNEGSKA (reference sequence). The CDR3 loop reads CSATDRVEDTQYF. Here the CDR3 DNA reads TGCAGTGCTACGGACAGGGTTGAAGATACGCAGTATTTT.

This sequence joins TRBV28 and TRBJ2-3; 10 nucleotides match TRBD2. CDR3 length: 15 amino acids. J was trimmed by 4 bases and V by 6 bases; bases with no gene match: 7. The germline CDR1 and CDR2 sequences are MDHEN and SYDVKM. CDR3 protein: CASSSPGTSADTQYF. The CDR3 coding sequence is TGTGCCAGCAGCAGTCCCGGGACTAGCGCAGATACGCAGTATTTT.

This clonotype was picked up a small number of times. The chain is built from TRBV11-2 and TRBJ1-1; D gene unclear. There are 13 residues in the CDR3. CDR1 SGHAT and CDR2 FQNNGV come from the germline V gene. Trimming shortened V by 7 bases and J by 2 bases, and 11 bases separated the two germline ends. The CDR3, as DNA: TGTGCCAGCAACGGACCGGGAAACACTGAAGCTTTCTTT. It translates to CASNGPGNTEAFF. The full variable domain, with the rest looked up from reference TRBV11-2 and TRBJ1-1, is EAGVAQSPRYKIIEKRQSVAFWCNPISGHATLYWYQQILGQGPKLLIQFQNNGVVDDSQLPKDRFSAERLKGVDSTLKIQPAKLEDSAVYLCASNGPGNTEAFFGQGTRLTVV.

The chain carries TRBV12-3 or TRBV12-4 and TRBJ2-1, with D maybe TRBD2 (7 bases). The V gene lost 6 bases and the J gene lost 9 bases, with 12 bases spanning the gap. This CDR3 has 12 amino acids. The DNA of the CDR3 is TGTGCCAGCAGACACGGGGGGCCTGAGCAGTTCTTC. Translated, it gives CASRHGGPEQFF.

This clonotype was seen a few times. The chain recombines TRBV12-3 or TRBV12-4 with TRBJ1-2; 12 positions agree with TRBD1. V shed 5 bases, J shed 2 bases, and the junction held 9 bases outside the gene matches. The CDR3 loop spans 17 amino acids. CDR3 DNA: TGTGCCAGCAGTCCCCGGGACAGGGGGCCCTACAACTATGGCTACACCTTC. Translation gives CASSPRDRGPYNYGYTF.

J is TRBJ1-5 and V is TRBV6-1; no firm D call. There are 15 residues in the CDR3. Germline V CDR1 and CDR2: MNHNS, SASEGT. The germline V and J ends were trimmed by 2 bases and 0 bases, with 8 bases remaining between them. The CDR3 loop reads CASSERPNSNQPQHF. In DNA, the CDR3 is TGTGCCAGCAGTGAACGCCCAAATAGCAATCAGCCCCAGCATTTT.

The chain employs TRBV18 and TRBJ2-7; 8 bases line up with TRBD1. The junction had 8 bases not matched to a gene; V was cut back by 5 bases and J by 2 bases. CDR1 is KGHSH and CDR2 is LQKENI in the germline V gene. This CDR3 has 15 residues. CDR3 nucleotide sequence: TGTGCCAGCTCAGCACAGGGGGTCCCCCCCTACGAGCAGTACTTC. It specifies CASSAQGVPPYEQYF.

This chain uses TRBV12-3 or TRBV12-4 with TRBJ1-1; perhaps TRBD1 as D (6 bases). The CDR3 contains 12 residues. V lost 3 bases and J 11 bases, leaving 13 bases between the germline ends. The CDR3 spells CASSFRGLAAFF. The CDR3 coding sequence is TGTGCCAGCAGTTTTCGGGGGCTTGCGGCTTTCTTT.

This clonotype showed up just a few times. J is TRBJ2-3 and V is TRBV5-1; 13 positions agree with TRBD2. V lost 4 bases, J lost 1 base, and 21 bases stayed unmatched. The germline V gene encodes CDR1 SGHRS and CDR2 YFSETQ. The CDR3 is made up of 22 amino acids. The CDR3 DNA reads TGCGCCAGCAGCCCCCGGACTAGCGGGAGTGTCGGGATTATACGTGGCACAGATACGCAGTATTTT. Protein product: CASSPRTSGSVGIIRGTDTQYF.

This clonotype was seen more than once but under ten times. The genes are TRBV11-2 and TRBJ2-1, with 8 positions matching TRBD2. In germline, CDR1 is SGHAT, CDR2 FQNNGV. The V gene end was trimmed by 5 bases and the J gene end by 2 bases; junction bases not matched to a gene: 5. The CDR3 spans 15 residues. For the CDR3, the DNA is TGTGCCAGCAGCGAAGCGGGACTAGCCTACAATGAGCAGTTCTTC. It specifies CASSEAGLAYNEQFF.

This clonotype occurred a few times. The chain recombines TRBV7-6 with TRBJ1-4; 7 bases fit TRBD1. The J segment lost 5 bases and the V segment lost 4 bases, leaving 13 bases of the junction unmatched. Per germline, CDR1 SGHVS and CDR2 FNYEAQ. This CDR3 is 17 amino acids long. This chain's CDR3 is CASSSIPFDRDNEKLFF. The CDR3 DNA sequence: TGTGCCAGCAGCTCTATCCCCTTCGACAGGGACAATGAAAAACTGTTTTTT.

This clonotype was found a few times. The V call is TRBV20-1, the J call TRBJ1-5, with a weak D call TRBD1 (5 bases). The CDR3 is 14 amino acids. Trimming removed 5 bases from V and 1 base from J, with 12 bases in between. CDR1 is DFQATT, CDR2 SNEGSKA, per germline (reference sequence). CDR3: CSAGAESSNQPQHF. CDR3 DNA sequence: TGCAGTGCTGGGGCGGAGTCAAGCAATCAGCCCCAGCATTTT.

This clonotype has a handful of counts. The V gene is TRBV29-1, the J gene TRBJ2-4; maybe TRBD1 (6 bases). The CDR3 runs 13 residues. Trimming took 7 bases from V and 3 from J, leaving 13 bases between them. From germline, CDR1 is SQVTM and CDR2 ANQGSEA. The chain's CDR3 is CSAMGQNKNIQYF. CDR3 DNA: TGCAGCGCCATGGGACAAAACAAAAACATTCAGTACTTC.

This chain connects TRBV27 to TRBJ2-1; 9 nucleotides line up with TRBD2. V dropped 6 bases and J dropped 0; count of bases not matched to a gene: 18. Looked up from germline, CDR1 is MNHEY and CDR2 is SMNVEV (reference sequence). This CDR3 comprises 20 residues. Here the CDR3 DNA reads TGTGCCAGCAGCCAGATCGGGAGCGGGAGGTCCATAAGCTCCTACAATGAGCAGTTCTTC. Translated, it gives CASSQIGSGRSISSYNEQFF.

Comments on this clonotype: At one end, the junction sequence differs from germline, possibly due to a read error. The chain recombines TRBV6-2 or TRBV6-3 with TRBJ2-1; D uncertain. This CDR3 has 13 residues. Germline CDR1 reads MNHEY; CDR2 reads SVGEGT. The CDR3 nucleotides are TGTGCCAGCAGACTCTACTCCTACTATGAGCAGTTCTTC. This sequence encodes CASRLYSYYEQFF.

This chain connects TRBV4-2 to TRBJ2-7; 7 nucleotides line up with TRBD2. The CDR3 extends over 15 amino acids. CDR1 is LGHNA and CDR2 is YNFKEQ in the germline V gene. Trimming at V came to 3 bases and at J to 1 base, leaving 6 bases not matched to a gene. CDR3 nucleotide sequence: TGTGCCAGCAGCCATGGGGAGGGGACTTCCTACGAGCAGTACTTC. It specifies CASSHGEGTSYEQYF.

The chain has TRBV7-9 and TRBJ2-7; the match to TRBD1 covers 8 bases. V gave up 5 bases and J gave up 7 bases; unmatched junction bases: 13. The CDR3 consists of 15 residues. Germline V gene sequence: CDR1 SEHNR, CDR2 FQNEAQ (reference sequence). The CDR3 sequence is CASSKTGAPSGEQYF. The DNA for the CDR3 is TGTGCCAGCAGCAAGACAGGGGCGCCCTCGGGGGAGCAGTACTTC.

The J gene is TRBJ1-5, the V gene TRBV20-1; no clear D gene. This CDR3 is built from 14 residues. V dropped 6 bases and J dropped 8 bases, with 20 bases sitting between them. From germline, CDR1 is DFQATT and CDR2 SNEGSKA (reference sequence). The CDR3 nucleotides read TGCAGTGCCGTCCCGCGTGGCCCAGGAGAGCCCCAGCATTTT. Translated, it gives CSAVPRGPGEPQHF.

The chain has TRBV11-2 and TRBJ1-1; 7 nucleotides match TRBD1. This CDR3 has 13 amino acids. CDR1 SGHAT and CDR2 FQNNGV come from the germline V gene. V was clipped by 6 bases and J by 7 bases; unmatched bases: 8. The DNA of the CDR3 is TGTGCCAGCAGAATGAGACAGGGTGGTGAAGCTTTCTTT. It yields the protein CASRMRQGGEAFF.

CDR3 bases: TGTGCCAGCAGCCAAAGGGATGAGCAGTTCTTC. It codes for CASSQRDEQFF. This chain links TRBV14 with TRBJ2-1; no firm D call. From germline, CDR1 is SGHDN and CDR2 FVKESK. Trimming pared 2 bases from V and 8 bases from J, leaving 4 bases between. The CDR3 contains 11 residues.

The CDR3, as DNA: TGTGCCAGCAGTTTAATGTCCGAGCAGTACTTC. Its protein product is CASSLMSEQYF. V is TRBV12-3 or TRBV12-4 and J is TRBJ2-7; no firm D call. The CDR3 sequence is 11 residues long. V was shortened by 2 bases and J by 6 bases, with 5 bases between the two germline ends.

This chain links TRBV5-1 with TRBJ2-1; 10 positions match TRBD1. V lost 0 bases and J lost 7; bases outside the gene matches: 4. The CDR3 loop spans 15 amino acids. From germline, CDR1 is SGHRS and CDR2 YFSETQ. DNA for the CDR3: TGCGCCAGCAGCTTGGAGGGACAGGGGAGGAATGAGCAGTTCTTC. It encodes CASSLEGQGRNEQFF.

This chain links TRBV6-2 or TRBV6-3 with TRBJ1-5; 7 nucleotides align to TRBD1. The V gene's germline CDR1 is MNHEY and CDR2 SVGEGT. With 8 bases clipped from V and 2 bases from J, the junction kept 6 bases outside the gene matches. This CDR3 is built from 14 residues. In nucleotides, the CDR3 is TGTGCCAGCTTGCCACAGGGGCGCAATCAGCCCCAGCATTTT. Amino acids: CASLPQGRNQPQHF.